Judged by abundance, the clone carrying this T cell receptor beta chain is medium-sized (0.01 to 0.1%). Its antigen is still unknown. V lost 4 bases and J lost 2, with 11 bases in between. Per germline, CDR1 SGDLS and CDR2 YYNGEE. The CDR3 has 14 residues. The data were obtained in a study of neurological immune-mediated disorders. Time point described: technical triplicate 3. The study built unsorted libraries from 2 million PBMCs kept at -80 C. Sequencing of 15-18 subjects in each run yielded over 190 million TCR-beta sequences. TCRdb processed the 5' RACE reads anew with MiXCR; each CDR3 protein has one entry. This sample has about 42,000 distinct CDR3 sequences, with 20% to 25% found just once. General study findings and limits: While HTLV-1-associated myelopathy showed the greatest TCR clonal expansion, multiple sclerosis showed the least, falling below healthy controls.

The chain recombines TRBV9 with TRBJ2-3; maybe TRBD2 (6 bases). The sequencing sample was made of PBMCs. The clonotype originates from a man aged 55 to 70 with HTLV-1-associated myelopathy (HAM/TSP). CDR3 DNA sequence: TGTGCCAGCAGCTCTAGCGCAAACACAGATACGCAGTATTTT. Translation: CASSSSANTDTQYF.